This T cell receptor (beta chain) was sequenced during a study of T cell responses to AZD1222 COVID-19 vaccine. Sequenced by immunoSEQ multiplex PCR; TCRdb stores in-frame clones only, minus some. The sample contains about 59,000 clones, roughly 89% of which appear only once. Trimming left V 4 bases short and J 6 bases short, with 22 bases between. The CDR3 has 17 residues. CDR1 is SGHTS, CDR2 YDEGEE, per germline. Sequencing used peripheral blood, obtained 28 days after the second AZD1222 dose. The genes are TRBV5-8 and TRBJ1-4; possibly TRBD1 for D (6 bases). The source of this sequence is an adult who received the AZD1222 COVID-19 vaccine. In DNA form, the CDR3 reads TGTGCCAGCAGCCCCGGGGGGCGCGAGTGGAAAGATGAAAAACTGTTTTTT. Translation: CASSPGGREWKDEKLFF.